This passage covers 27 T cell receptor beta chains from one sample sequenced in a study of a mutant IDH1 vaccine in newly diagnosed glioma. Antigen specificity for these receptors is unknown. Time point of the sample: week 23, last vaccination. Mutant IDH1 20-mer peptide, at 300 ug, made up each vaccine dose, with topical imiquimod. The data were produced by immunoSEQ multiplex PCR, yet TCRdb's version contains in-frame clones alone and is incomplete. The data contain 25,000 to 35,000 clones, approximately 90% of them singletons. The specimen comprised PBMCs, sampled from a glioma patient whose treatment included an IDH1 peptide vaccine. The receptors were sampled from a man aged 40-55 years with glioma.

This clone was seen just once. Relative to the germline gene, one junction end is altered; a read error may explain this. This rearrangement joins TRBV20-1 to TRBJ1-2, with a weak D call TRBD1 (6 bases). The CDR3 runs to 9 residues. The germline V gene has CDR1 DFQATT and CDR2 SNEGSKA (reference sequence). The CDR3 bases are TGTAAGGACAGCTATGGCTACACCTTC. Its translation is CKDSYGYTF.

The V and J genes are TRBV5-1 and TRBJ1-2; TRBD1 matches at 8 bases. Germline values: CDR1 SGHRS, CDR2 YFSETQ. The CDR3 spans 16 residues. Trimming cost V 0 bases and J 6 bases; bases outside gene matches: 10. The chain's CDR3 is CASSLDIYRGRDGYTF. Here the CDR3 DNA reads TGCGCCAGCAGCTTGGACATTTACAGGGGGAGGGATGGCTACACCTTC.

V usage is TRBV13 and J usage is TRBJ2-7; D uncertain. V lost 0 bases, J lost 6 bases, and 12 bases lay in between. The CDR3 is 14 amino acids. The germline CDR1 and CDR2 sequences are PRHDT and FYEKMQ (reference sequence). CDR3: CASSLGDARGEQYF. CDR3 DNA sequence: TGTGCCAGCAGCTTAGGGGACGCCCGCGGCGAGCAGTACTTC.

This chain links TRBV27 with TRBJ2-7, with 7 positions matching TRBD2. Losses at the gene ends were 6 bases for V and 3 bases for J; bases not matched to a gene: 11. Germline-derived CDR1 and CDR2 are MNHEY and SMNVEV (reference sequence). The CDR3 consists of 15 residues. The CDR3 DNA reads as TGTGCCAGCAGGCCAGACACGGGACTATTCTACGAGCAGTACTTC. The encoded protein is CASRPDTGLFYEQYF.

This chain joins TRBV30 and TRBJ1-1, with 11 positions matching TRBD1. Germline trimming cut 0 bases from V and 6 bases from J; bases unmatched to any gene: 3. The CDR3 is 14 residues long. Per germline, CDR1 GTSNPN and CDR2 SVGIG (reference sequence). In nucleotides, the CDR3 is TGTGCCTGGAGTGTCGGACAGGGGGCCTCTGAAGCTTTCTTT. Its translation: CAWSVGQGASEAFF.

The CDR3 region is CASSSLGYKETQYF. CDR3 DNA sequence: TGTGCCAGCAGCTCGTTAGGATACAAAGAGACCCAGTACTTC. This rearrangement joins TRBV7-2 to TRBJ2-5; D unresolved. V lost 4 bases, J lost 3 bases, and 12 bases lay in between. Germline V CDR1 and CDR2: SGHTA, FQGNSA. This CDR3 contains 14 residues.

The genes are TRBV2 and TRBJ1-1; D uncertain. V was trimmed by 1 base and J by 0 bases, leaving 12 bases between them. Germline V CDR1 and CDR2: SNHLY, FYNNEI. The CDR3 sequence is 16 residues long. In nucleotides, the CDR3 is TGTGCCAGCAGTGAAGGCCAGGATTGGCTGAACACTGAAGCTTTCTTT. It codes for CASSEGQDWLNTEAFF.

The chain carries TRBV27 and TRBJ2-7; no reliable D call. V was pared by 5 bases and J by 2 bases, with 13 bases between. The germline V gene has CDR1 MNHEY and CDR2 SMNVEV (reference sequence). The CDR3 covers 14 residues. Here the CDR3 DNA reads TGTGCCAGCAGTCCCCATGGAACCCCCTACGAGCAGTACGTC. This translates into CASSPHGTPYEQYV.

The chain combines TRBV4-2 with TRBJ2-3, with 15 nucleotides matching TRBD2. This CDR3 is built from 15 residues. V was pared by 6 bases and J by 11 bases, with 9 bases of the junction left unmatched. Germline V gene sequence: CDR1 LGHNA, CDR2 YNFKEQ. CDR3 sequence (DNA): TGTGCCAGCAGTCGGACTAGCGGGGGGGCCGTGGGGCAGTATTTT. This codes for CASSRTSGGAVGQYF.

V usage is TRBV2 and J usage is TRBJ2-1; maybe TRBD2 (6 bases). Deletions cut 8 bases from V and 0 bases from J, with 11 bases between. Per germline, CDR1 SNHLY and CDR2 FYNNEI. The CDR3 runs to 14 residues. CDR3 in amino acids: CASDLGGSYNEQFF. The CDR3 DNA follows: TGTGCCAGCGATTTGGGGGGCTCCTACAATGAGCAGTTCTTC. The whole variable domain, filled in from reference TRBV2 and TRBJ2-1, reads EPEVTQTPSHQVTQMGQEVILRCVPISNHLYFYWYRQILGQKVEFLVSFYNNEISEKSEIFDDQFSVERPDGSNFTLKIRSTKLEDSAMYFCASDLGGSYNEQFFGPGTRLTVL.

This sequence joins TRBV4-1 and TRBJ2-5; D not certain. This CDR3 has 16 amino acids. CDR1 and CDR2 from the germline V gene are MGHRA and YSYEKL. V was pared by 0 bases and J by 0 bases, with 11 bases between. This CDR3 reads CASSQDIAQYQETQYF. The DNA of the CDR3 is TGCGCCAGCAGCCAAGATATAGCTCAGTACCAAGAGACCCAGTACTTC.

This chain connects TRBV5-1 to TRBJ2-1, with 7 bases identical to TRBD1. The germline gives CDR1 SGHRS, CDR2 YFSETQ. CDR3 length: 14 amino acids. The junction had 8 bases not matched to a gene; V was cut back by 3 bases and J by 8 bases. The CDR3, as DNA: TGCGCCAGCAGCTCCTGGACAGGACGGGATGAGCAGTTCTTC. Amino acid sequence: CASSSWTGRDEQFF.

This chain joins TRBV7-9 and TRBJ1-1, with 9 bases fitting TRBD1. V was clipped by 4 bases and J by 1 base; unmatched bases: 7. This CDR3 is 16 amino acids long. The germline gives CDR1 SEHNR, CDR2 FQNEAQ (reference sequence). The CDR3 coding sequence is TGTGCCAGCAGCTCCCCCCGGGACAGGGCGAACACTGAAGCTTTCTTT. Translation gives CASSSPRDRANTEAFF.

CDR3: CASSWEGATYNEQFF. The CDR3 bases are TGCGCCAGCAGCTGGGAGGGTGCAACCTACAATGAGCAGTTCTTC. The chain combines TRBV5-1 with TRBJ2-1; 7 nucleotides agree with TRBD2. Unmatched junction bases numbered 5, after V lost 3 bases and J lost 2 bases. Germline V lookup: CDR1 SGHRS, CDR2 YFSETQ. The CDR3 covers 15 residues.

The chain links TRBV18 to TRBJ2-3; 8 bases agree with TRBD1. V lost 3 bases to trimming and J lost 0 bases; unmatched junction nucleotides: 2. CDR3 length: 15 amino acids. CDR1 and CDR2 from the germline V gene are KGHSH and LQKENI. CDR3 DNA sequence: TGTGCCAGCTCACCCAGACAGGGGAGCACAGATACGCAGTATTTT. Translated: CASSPRQGSTDTQYF.

Only one count was recorded for this clone. The V gene is TRBV4-3, the J gene TRBJ2-7; weak D call: TRBD2 (7 bases). Germline loops: CDR1 LGHNA, CDR2 YSLEER. The CDR3 length is 14 residues. The V end lost 0 bases, the J end lost 2 bases, and 8 bases lay between the germline ends. The CDR3 DNA reads as TGCGCCAGCAGCCAAGAAGGGGGGGCCTACGAGCAGTACTTC. As protein: CASSQEGGAYEQYF.

V usage is TRBV7-9 and J usage is TRBJ2-5, with TRBD2 matching 8 bases. V lost 2 bases to trimming and J lost 4 bases; unmatched junction nucleotides: 9. There are 16 residues in the CDR3. The germline V gene has CDR1 SEHNR and CDR2 FQNEAQ (reference sequence). CDR3 sequence: CASSLRLGSGAETQYF. The DNA of the CDR3 is TGTGCCAGCAGCTTACGCCTCGGTAGCGGGGCAGAGACCCAGTACTTC.

The chain employs TRBV27 and TRBJ1-1, with D hard to call. Trimming took 3 bases from V and 4 from J, leaving 15 bases between them. The CDR3 covers 15 residues. In germline, CDR1 is MNHEY, CDR2 SMNVEV (reference sequence). The DNA of the CDR3 is TGTGCCAGCAGTTTGGGCGCACACGGCGGCACTGAAGCTTTCTTT. It codes for CASSLGAHGGTEAFF.

This chain joins TRBV4-2 and TRBJ1-4, with a weak D call TRBD1 (6 bases). V was shortened by 0 bases and J by 0 bases, with 14 bases between the two germline ends. Germline values: CDR1 LGHNA, CDR2 YNFKEQ. This CDR3 has 18 amino acids. The CDR3 loop reads CASSQEWGQGTTNEKLFF. CDR3 DNA: TGTGCCAGCAGCCAAGAATGGGGCCAGGGGACAACTAATGAAAAACTGTTTTTT.

This chain joins TRBV6-4 and TRBJ2-3; D perhaps matches TRBD1 (5 bases). The CDR3 spans 14 residues. V lost 3 bases and J 3 bases, leaving 10 bases between the germline ends. Looked up from germline, CDR1 is MRHNA and CDR2 is SNTAGT. In DNA, the CDR3 is TGTGCCAGCAGTGAGACCCCAGGGACAGATACGCAGTATTTT. It specifies CASSETPGTDTQYF.

The rearrangement links TRBV5-4 to TRBJ2-7, with D tentatively TRBD1 (5 bases). Germline V gene sequence: CDR1 SGHNT, CDR2 YYREEE (reference sequence). V was shortened by 4 bases and J by 4 bases, with 12 bases between the two germline ends. This CDR3 region has 13 residues. DNA of the CDR3: TGTGCCAGCAGCGGCCAGGGTAGTTACGAGCAGTACTTC. It specifies CASSGQGSYEQYF.

The chain carries TRBV7-9 and TRBJ2-1; TRBD1 matches at 7 bases. V was clipped by 3 bases and J by 3 bases; unmatched bases: 5. Looked up from germline, CDR1 is SEHNR and CDR2 is FQNEAQ (reference sequence). This CDR3 is built from 15 residues. The CDR3 protein is CASSFGQDNYNEQFF. Written as DNA, the CDR3 is TGTGCCAGCAGCTTTGGACAGGATAACTACAATGAGCAGTTCTTC.

The chain combines TRBV5-1 with TRBJ2-7, with unresolved D. Germline loops: CDR1 SGHRS, CDR2 YFSETQ. The V gene lost 0 bases and the J gene lost 2 bases, with 9 bases spanning the gap. The CDR3 runs to 14 residues. The CDR3 here is CASSLEGLTYEQYF. CDR3 coding DNA: TGCGCCAGCAGCTTGGAAGGGTTAACCTACGAGCAGTACTTC.

Only a few counts were recorded for this clone. The chain combines TRBV29-1 with TRBJ1-1, with 9 nucleotides matching TRBD1. The CDR3 runs 13 residues. Germline V gene sequence: CDR1 SQVTM, CDR2 ANQGSEA. Trimming removed 7 bases from V and 3 bases from J; junction bases left unmatched: 6. The chain's CDR3 is CSARQGGDTEAFF. CDR3 in DNA: TGCAGCGCCAGACAGGGGGGAGACACTGAAGCTTTCTTT.

The chain has TRBV7-2 and TRBJ2-1; D unresolved. The ends were cut back, 1 base at V and 0 bases at J, with 10 bases in the middle. The CDR3 sequence is 16 residues long. Germline V gene lookup returns CDR1 SGHTA and CDR2 FQGNSA. The CDR3 region has the DNA TGTGCCAGCAGCTTAGACGGCTACTACTCCTACAATGAGCAGTTCTTC. Protein product: CASSLDGYYSYNEQFF.

V gene TRBV6-1 combines with J gene TRBJ1-2; 11 nucleotides align to TRBD1. Germline assignment: CDR1 MNHNS and CDR2 SASEGT. The CDR3 has 16 residues. V lost 2 bases to trimming and J lost 4 bases; unmatched junction nucleotides: 6. This chain's CDR3 is CASSEQWTGGSYGYTF. The DNA for the CDR3 is TGTGCCAGCAGTGAACAATGGACAGGGGGCAGCTATGGCTACACCTTC.

CDR3 sequence: CASSNSLAVKAFF. The CDR3, as DNA: TGTGCCAGCAGCAATTCCTTGGCGGTAAAAGCTTTCTTT. This chain connects TRBV28 to TRBJ1-1; D is undetermined. The CDR3 runs 13 residues. Germline loops: CDR1 MDHEN, CDR2 SYDVKM. Trimming took off 6 bases at V and 9 bases at J, with 17 bases between the two ends.